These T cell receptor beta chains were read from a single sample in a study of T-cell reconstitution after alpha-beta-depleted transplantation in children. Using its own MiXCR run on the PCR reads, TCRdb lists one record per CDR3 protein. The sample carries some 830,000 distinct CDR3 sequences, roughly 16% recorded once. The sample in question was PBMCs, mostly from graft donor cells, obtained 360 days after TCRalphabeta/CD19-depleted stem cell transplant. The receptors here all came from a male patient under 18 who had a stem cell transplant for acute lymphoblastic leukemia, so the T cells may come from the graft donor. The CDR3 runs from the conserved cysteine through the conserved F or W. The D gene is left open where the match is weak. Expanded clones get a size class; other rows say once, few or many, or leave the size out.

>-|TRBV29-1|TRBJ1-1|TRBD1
TGCAGCGTTGAAGATCCTCGGACAGGGGGAACTGAAGCTTTCTTT
CSVEDPRTGGTEAFF
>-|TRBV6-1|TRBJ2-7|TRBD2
TGTGCCAGCAGGGGGCTGACTAGCGGGAGGGACGAGCAGTACTTC
CASRGLTSGRDEQYF
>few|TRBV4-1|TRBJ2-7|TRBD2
TGCGCCAGCAGCCCCTTCGGGGGGAGGCTGCTCCCATACGAGCAGTACTTC
CASSPFGGRLLPYEQYF
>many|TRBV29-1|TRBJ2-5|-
TGCAGCGTTGAAACCCCGCAGGACGGTCGTGAAGGGACCCAGTACTTC
CSVETPQDGREGTQYF
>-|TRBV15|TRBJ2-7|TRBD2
TGTGCCACCAGCAGCACTAGCGGGGCCTACGAGCAGTACTTC
CATSSTSGAYEQYF
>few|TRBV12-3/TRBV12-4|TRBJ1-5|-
TGTGCCAGCAGCCCACGGGTGGCCACCTATAGCAATCAGCCCCAGCATTTT
CASSPRVATYSNQPQHF
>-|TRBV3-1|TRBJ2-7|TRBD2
TGTGCCAGCAGCCAAGTCGGGACTAGCGGGTACTACGAGCAGTACTTC
CASSQVGTSGYYEQYF
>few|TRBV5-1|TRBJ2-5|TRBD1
TGCGCCAGCAGCTGGGGACAGACCCCCCAAGAGACCCAGTACTTC
CASSWGQTPQETQYF
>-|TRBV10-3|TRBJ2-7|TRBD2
TGTGCCATCAGTGACCCTGGGACTAGCGGGAGCTACGAGCAGTACTTC
CAISDPGTSGSYEQYF
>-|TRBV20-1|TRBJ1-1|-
TGCAGTGCCAGACTATGGGACACTGAAGCTTTCTTT
CSARLWDTEAFF
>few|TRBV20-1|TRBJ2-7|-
TGCAGTGCGAACTATCTCCCGAGGAACGAGCAGTACTTC
CSANYLPRNEQYF
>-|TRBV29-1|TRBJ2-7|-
TGCAGCGTTGAAGTAGACGGCTACGAGCAGTACTTC
CSVEVDGYEQYF
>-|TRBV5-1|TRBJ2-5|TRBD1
TGCGCCAGCAGCTTTCCCCCCCCGGGACAGGGGGGCCAAGAGACCCAGTACTTC
CASSFPPPGQGGQETQYF
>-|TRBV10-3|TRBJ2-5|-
TGTGCCGTACAGCGACAAACCCAAGAGACCCAGTACTTC
CAVQRQTQETQYF
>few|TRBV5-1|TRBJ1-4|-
TGCGCCAGCAGCTTGGAAACCAAAAATGAAAAACTGTTTTTT
CASSLETKNEKLFF
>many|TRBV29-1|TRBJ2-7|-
TGCAGCGTTGAAGATCAGGGATGGGAGCAGTACTTC
CSVEDQGWEQYF
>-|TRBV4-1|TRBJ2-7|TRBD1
TGCGCCAGCAGCCAAGTGCAGACAGGGGTACACGAGCAGTACTTC
CASSQVQTGVHEQYF
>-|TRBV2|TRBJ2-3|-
TGTGCCAGCAGCTCCCGACTCTCTAGCACAGATACGCAGTATTTT
CASSSRLSSTDTQYF
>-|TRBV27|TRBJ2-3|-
TGTGCCAGCAGTTTAATGGGGGCAGATACGCAGTATTTT
CASSLMGADTQYF
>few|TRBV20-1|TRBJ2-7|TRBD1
TGCAGTGCTCTGACAGGGCATACCTACGAGCAGTACTTC
CSALTGHTYEQYF
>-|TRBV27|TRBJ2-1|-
TGTGCCAGCAGTTCCGGCCCGGGACGTAATAGCGGCTCCTACTCCTACAATAAGCAGTTCTTC
CASSSGPGRNSGSYSYNKQFF
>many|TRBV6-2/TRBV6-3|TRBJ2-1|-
TGTGCCAGCAGTTCCAACCTAGGGGCCTCCTACAATGAGCAGTTCTTC
CASSSNLGASYNEQFF
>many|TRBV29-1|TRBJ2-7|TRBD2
TGCAGCGTTGACCCGGGACTAGCGGGAGTTCGGTACTTC
CSVDPGLAGVRYF
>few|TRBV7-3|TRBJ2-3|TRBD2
TGTGCCAGCAGCCCCCAGACTAGCGGGAGGGCGGGAGATACGCAGTATTTT
CASSPQTSGRAGDTQYF
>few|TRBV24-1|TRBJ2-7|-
TGTGCCACCAGCACTCCCCGGGCCCCAGGGCAGGGCTACGAGCAGTACTTC
CATSTPRAPGQGYEQYF
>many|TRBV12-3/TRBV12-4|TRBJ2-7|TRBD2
TGTGCCAGCAGTTTCGAGAGCGGGGGGATCTACGAGCAGTACTTC
CASSFESGGIYEQYF
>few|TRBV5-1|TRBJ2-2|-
TGCGCCAGCAGCTCTCCTTCAAACACCGGGGAGCTGTTTTTT
CASSSPSNTGELFF
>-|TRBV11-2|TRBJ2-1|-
TGTGCCAGCAGGACTAGAGCTCCTCGGACAGGGAGGGGTGAGCAGTTCTTC
CASRTRAPRTGRGEQFF
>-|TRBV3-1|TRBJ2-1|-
TGTGCCAGCAGCCAAAGCGTCCTAGCGCTCTACAATGAGCAGTTCTTC
CASSQSVLALYNEQFF
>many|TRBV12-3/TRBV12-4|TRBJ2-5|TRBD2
TGTGCCAGCAGTTCAATAGCGGGAGACGAGACCCAGTACTTC
CASSSIAGDETQYF
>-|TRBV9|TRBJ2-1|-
TGTGCCAGCAGCGTGAAGGGGGGGAGGGATGAGCAGTTCTTC
CASSVKGGRDEQFF
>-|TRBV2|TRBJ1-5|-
TGTGCCAGCAGTTTTCCCCCAGACTTTAGCAATCAGCCCCAGCATTTT
CASSFPPDFSNQPQHF
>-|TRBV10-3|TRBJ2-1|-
TGTGCCATCCGCCGGAGCGACTCCTACAATGAGCAGTTCTTC
CAIRRSDSYNEQFF
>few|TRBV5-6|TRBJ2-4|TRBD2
TGTGCCAGCAGCCCCCTTCGGGAGGGGAAAAACATTCAGTACTTC
CASSPLREGKNIQYF
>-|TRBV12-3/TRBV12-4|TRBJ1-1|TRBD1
TGTGCCAGCAGTTTATCAGGGACAGGGGATTTTTACACTGAAGCTTTCTTT
CASSLSGTGDFYTEAFF
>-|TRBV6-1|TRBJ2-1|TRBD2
TGTGCCAGCAGGTTTAGCGGGAGCTCCTACAATGAGCAGTTCTTC
CASRFSGSSYNEQFF
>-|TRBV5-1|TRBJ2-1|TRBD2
TGCGCCAGCGGCCAAGGTGCGGGAGGGCGGGGAAATGAGCAGTTCTTC
CASGQGAGGRGNEQFF
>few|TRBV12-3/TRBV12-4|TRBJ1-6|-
TGTGCCAGCAAGAACCCGACAGCCATTCACCTCCACTTT
CASKNPTAIHLHF
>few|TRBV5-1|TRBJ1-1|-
TGCGCCAGCAGCTTGTTTTTGGGCATCAACACTGAAGCTTTCTTT
CASSLFLGINTEAFF
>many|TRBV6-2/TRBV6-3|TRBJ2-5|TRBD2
TGTGCCAGCAGCCCAGCGGGAGCTCGGGGAGAGACCCAGTACTTC
CASSPAGARGETQYF
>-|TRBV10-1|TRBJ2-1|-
TGCGCCAGCAGTGAGTCGATTCTTCCCCATGCTGAGCAGTTCTTC
CASSESILPHAEQFF
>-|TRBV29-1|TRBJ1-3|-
TGCAGCGTTGGTAAAAACTCTGGAAACACCATATATTTT
CSVGKNSGNTIYF
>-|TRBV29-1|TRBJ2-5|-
TGCACTACTCTGGCCGGGGAGACCCAGTACTTC
CTTLAGETQYF
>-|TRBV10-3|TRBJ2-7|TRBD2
TGTGCCAGCAGTGCTACGACTAGCGGCTACGAGCAGTACTTC
CASSATTSGYEQYF
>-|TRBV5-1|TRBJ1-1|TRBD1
TGCGCCAGCAGTTCCTCGGGGACAGTTCACACTGAAGCTTTCTTT
CASSSSGTVHTEAFF
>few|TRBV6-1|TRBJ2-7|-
TGTGCCACCCCGATTGTGCGAAGAAGCTCCTACGAGCAGTACTTC
CATPIVRRSSYEQYF
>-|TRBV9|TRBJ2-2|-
TGTGCCAGCAGCGTCAGCTCCGGGATGCCCGGGGAGCTGTTTTTT
CASSVSSGMPGELFF
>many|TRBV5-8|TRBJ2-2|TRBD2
TGTGCCACCCAGCTGAGGGCACTAGCGGGAATCACCGGGGAGCTGTTTTTT
CATQLRALAGITGELFF
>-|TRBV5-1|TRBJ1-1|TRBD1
TGCGCCAGCAGGAGGGACAGGGTATTGGACACTGAAGCTTTCTTT
CASRRDRVLDTEAFF
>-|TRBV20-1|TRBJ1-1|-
TGCAGTGCTAGGGGTGGGGGGCCTATGAACACTGAAGCTTTCTTT
CSARGGGPMNTEAFF
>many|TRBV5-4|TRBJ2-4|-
TGTGCCAGCAGCTTGGCCCTGGAAAACATTCAGTACTTC
CASSLALENIQYF
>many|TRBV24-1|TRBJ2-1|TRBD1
TGTGCCACCAGTGATTGGGACAGCGTACATGAGCAGTTCTTC
CATSDWDSVHEQFF
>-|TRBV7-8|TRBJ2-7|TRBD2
TGTGCCAGCAGCTTAGAGACAGGTTGGGCGGGACTAGGACCATACGAGCAGTACTTC
CASSLETGWAGLGPYEQYF
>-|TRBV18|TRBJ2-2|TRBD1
TGTGCCAGCTCAACCGGACAGGGAGAAACCGGGGAGCTGTTTTTT
CASSTGQGETGELFF
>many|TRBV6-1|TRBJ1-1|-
TGTGCCAGCAGTGAAAATTTGGGTGCCACTGAAGCTTTCTTT
CASSENLGATEAFF